This passage covers 31 T cell receptor beta chains from one sample sequenced in a study of spatial heterogeneity in lung cancer. TCRdb recomputed calls from the 5' RACE reads with MiXCR, one row per CDR3 protein. The sample lists approximately 11,000 distinct CDR3 sequences, less than 7.5% occurring once. Sample time point: sample taken at primary tumor resection. Sample: PBMCs, taken at surgery. The source of these receptors is a male donor with early-stage non-small cell lung cancer.

This clonotype is classed as medium-sized. The chain couples TRBV28 to TRBJ1-5; the D is unclear. Per germline, CDR1 MDHEN and CDR2 SYDVKM. The CDR3 length is 13 residues. Trimming left V 7 bases short and J 5 bases short, with 12 bases between. CDR3 residues: CASNQQGYQPQHF. The CDR3 DNA reads as TGTGCCAGCAACCAGCAAGGGTATCAGCCCCAGCATTTT. The whole variable domain, filled in from reference TRBV28 and TRBJ1-5, reads DVKVTQSSRYLVKRTGEKVFLECVQDMDHENMFWYRQDPGLGLRLIYFSYDVKMKEKGDIPEGYSVSREKKERFSLILESASTNQTSMYLCASNQQGYQPQHFGDGTRLSIL.

This clonotype was recorded at least ten times. The J gene is TRBJ2-7, the V gene TRBV7-3; D tentatively fits TRBD1 or TRBD2 (5 bases each). Germline V gives CDR1 SGHTA, CDR2 FQGTGA. Trimming left V 5 bases short and J 2 bases short, with 13 bases between. The CDR3 has 14 residues. The CDR3 DNA follows: TGTGCCAGCAGCAAAACCGGGACGACCTACGAGCAGTACTTC. It is translated as CASSKTGTTYEQYF.

By share of the sample, this clonotype is medium-sized (0.01 to 0.1%). The chain recombines TRBV30 with TRBJ1-5; tentatively, D is TRBD1 (6 bases). Germline loops: CDR1 GTSNPN, CDR2 SVGIG (reference sequence). V was pared by 1 base and J by 6 bases, with 13 bases between. CDR3 length equals 14 residues. As DNA, the CDR3 is TGTGCCTGGAGTGCGGGGGACATCATTCAGCCCCAGCATTTT. Its translation: CAWSAGDIIQPQHF.

There are many counts of this clonotype. This chain connects TRBV2 to TRBJ1-2, with no clear D. The CDR3 has 16 amino acids. Germline V gives CDR1 SNHLY, CDR2 FYNNEI. The V end lost 1 base, the J end lost 0 bases, and 12 bases lay between the germline ends. The CDR3 sequence: CASSEVAVRTNYGYTF. For the CDR3, the DNA is TGTGCCAGCAGTGAAGTGGCAGTCCGGACTAACTATGGCTACACCTTC.

This clonotype was observed at least ten times. The J gene is TRBJ2-7, the V gene TRBV18; 7 nucleotides agree with TRBD1. The J segment lost 5 bases and the V segment lost 6 bases, leaving 7 bases of the junction unmatched. Germline V gene sequence: CDR1 KGHSH, CDR2 LQKENI. The CDR3 spans 13 residues. Here the CDR3 DNA reads TGTGCCAGCTCTACAGGGGTTTACGACGAGCAGTACTTC. Residues: CASSTGVYDEQYF.

The chain couples TRBV11-2 to TRBJ1-1; possibly TRBD1 for D (6 bases). The CDR3 consists of 17 residues. Germline V CDR1 and CDR2: SGHAT, FQNNGV. Trimming took off 4 bases at V and 1 base at J, with 19 bases between the two ends. The CDR3 DNA reads as TGTGCCAGCAGCTCCGGGGGCCGGGGGAGGACGAACACTGAAGCTTTCTTT. Protein: CASSSGGRGRTNTEAFF.

This clonotype rates as medium-sized. The J gene is TRBJ1-2, the V gene TRBV29-1; no firm D call. V was pared by 7 bases and J by 3 bases, with 9 bases between. The CDR3 spans 11 residues. CDR1 is SQVTM and CDR2 is ANQGSEA in the germline V gene. For the CDR3, the DNA is TGCAGCGGGGTCACCCACTATGGCTACACCTTC. Its translation: CSGVTHYGYTF.

In its sample, this clonotype is medium-sized. The chain couples TRBV5-1 to TRBJ2-1; 8 bases agree with TRBD1. The length of the CDR3 is 15 residues. V was pared by 0 bases and J by 2 bases, with 1 base of the junction left unmatched. Germline loops: CDR1 SGHRS, CDR2 YFSETQ. The CDR3 loop is CASSLAGQAYNEQFF. For the CDR3, the DNA is TGCGCCAGCAGCTTGGCGGGACAGGCCTACAATGAGCAGTTCTTC.

J is TRBJ2-1 and V is TRBV7-3, with 11 bases matching TRBD2. With 5 bases clipped from V and 8 bases from J, the junction kept 11 bases outside the gene matches. The CDR3 loop spans 16 amino acids. From germline, CDR1 is SGHTA and CDR2 FQGTGA. The CDR3: CASSLNSGGARDEQFF. In DNA form, the CDR3 reads TGTGCCAGCAGCCTAAATAGCGGGGGGGCCCGGGATGAGCAGTTCTTC.

This clonotype was observed at least ten times. The chain links TRBV30 to TRBJ2-1, with TRBD2 matching over 8 bases. CDR3 length: 15 amino acids. Germline CDR1 is GTSNPN and CDR2 is SVGIG (reference sequence). After removal of 0 bases from V and 5 bases from J, the junction contained 6 bases not matched to a gene. CDR3 loop: CAWSVQTSGHNEQFF. The CDR3 DNA reads TGTGCCTGGAGTGTACAAACTAGCGGTCACAATGAGCAGTTCTTC. Full variable domain (outside the CDR3, taken from reference TRBV30 and TRBJ2-1): SQTIHQWPATLVQPVGSPLSLECTVEGTSNPNLYWYRQAAGRGLQLLFYSVGIGQISSEVPQNLSASRPQDRQFILSSKKLLLSDSGFYLCAWSVQTSGHNEQFFGPGTRLTVL.

This clonotype was counted many times. The chain combines TRBV20-1 with TRBJ2-7, with TRBD1 as a possible D gene (6 bases). Deletions cut 0 bases from V and 3 bases from J, with 12 bases between. Germline V gene data show CDR1 as DFQATT and CDR2 as SNEGSKA (reference sequence). The CDR3 sequence is 14 residues long. The CDR3 coding sequence is TGCAGTGCTAGAGAACGGACAGTGATCTACGAGCAGTACTTC. This gives the protein CSARERTVIYEQYF.

This clonotype appeared a few times. This rearrangement joins TRBV10-2 to TRBJ2-1; TRBD2 matches at 13 bases. Germline-derived CDR1 and CDR2 are WSHSY and SAAADI. CDR3 size: 14 residues. V trimming: 6 bases; J trimming: 8 bases; junction bases outside the gene matches: 4. CDR3: CASSGTSGKDEQFF. In DNA form, the CDR3 reads TGCGCCAGCAGCGGGACTAGCGGGAAAGATGAGCAGTTCTTC.

This clonotype was seen repeatedly, ten times or more. The gene calls are TRBV28 and TRBJ2-5, with D perhaps given as TRBD1 or TRBD2 (5 bases each). Trimming took 4 bases from V and 2 from J, leaving 11 bases between them. In germline, CDR1 is MDHEN, CDR2 SYDVKM. The CDR3 totals 14 residues. Here the CDR3 reads CASSSGTAQETQYF. CDR3 nucleotides: TGTGCCAGCAGTTCGGGGACGGCTCAAGAGACCCAGTACTTC.

This clonotype was picked up many times. The chain joins TRBV7-9 to TRBJ2-1; D may be TRBD2 (5 bases). V was trimmed by 5 bases and J by 8 bases, leaving 13 bases between them. CDR1 and CDR2 from the germline V gene are SEHNR and FQNEAQ (reference sequence). CDR3 length: 13 amino acids. CDR3 sequence (DNA): TGTGCCAGCAGCCCAGGACTTGTGGATGAGCAGTTCTTC. This translates into CASSPGLVDEQFF. Together with reference TRBV7-9 and TRBJ2-1, the CDR3 gives the full variable domain: DTGVSQNPRHKITKRGQNVTFRCDPISEHNRLYWYRQTLGQGPEFLTYFQNEAQLEKSRLLSDRFSAERPKGSFSTLEIQRTEQGDSAMYLCASSPGLVDEQFFGPGTRLTVL.

This clonotype was detected many times. J is TRBJ1-2 and V is TRBV29-1; no reliable D call. This CDR3 spans 14 amino acids. CDR1 and CDR2 from the germline V gene are SQVTM and ANQGSEA. Trimming removed 4 bases at V and 4 bases at J, with 16 bases between. The CDR3 sequence is CSVGGGSPVYGYTF. The CDR3 DNA sequence: TGCAGCGTTGGCGGCGGGAGTCCCGTCTATGGCTACACCTTC.

In its sample, this clonotype was seen many times. The chain employs TRBV29-1 and TRBJ2-7, with D tentatively TRBD2 (6 bases). The V end lost 7 bases, the J end lost 0 bases, and 13 bases lay between the germline ends. The CDR3 has 13 residues. CDR1 and CDR2 from the germline V gene are SQVTM and ANQGSEA. In DNA form, the CDR3 reads TGCAGCGCGCGGGACGGTAGCTCCTACGAGCAGTACTTC. Its translation: CSARDGSSYEQYF.

This sequence joins TRBV10-2 and TRBJ1-2; D is undetermined. Per germline, CDR1 WSHSY and CDR2 SAAADI. V was pared by 5 bases and J by 3 bases, with 13 bases between. This CDR3 is 14 amino acids long. As DNA, the CDR3 is TGCGCCAGCAGTTACACGTCCTTTGACTATGGCTACACCTTC. Translated: CASSYTSFDYGYTF.

This clonotype turned up a few times. V and J are TRBV29-1 and TRBJ2-3; 8 positions match TRBD2. V shed 5 bases and J 6 bases; nucleotides not matched to a gene: 10. The length of the CDR3 is 14 residues. Germline loops: CDR1 SQVTM, CDR2 ANQGSEA. The CDR3 here is CSVLSGSQADTQYF. DNA for the CDR3: TGCAGCGTTCTGAGCGGGAGCCAGGCTGATACGCAGTATTTT.

This clonotype was counted a few times. The chain couples TRBV5-5 to TRBJ2-1; TRBD2 matches at 9 bases. Germline CDR1 reads SGHKS; CDR2 reads YYEKEE (reference sequence). The CDR3 is 14 amino acids. J lost 8 bases, V lost 0 bases, and 3 bases had no gene match. The CDR3 region is CASSLVASGDEQFF. CDR3 DNA sequence: TGTGCCAGCAGCTTGGTGGCTAGCGGGGATGAGCAGTTCTTC.

This clonotype has ten or more counts. DNA for the CDR3: TGTGCCAGCAGCAAAGATAGGGGGGACACTGAAGCTTTCTTT. Translation: CASSKDRGDTEAFF. V and J are TRBV21-1 and TRBJ1-1; the table assigns TRBD1, which was not confirmed against the DNA. TRBV21-1 is a documented pseudogene. The CDR3 is 14 residues long.

This clonotype was seen a handful of times. This chain links TRBV4-1 with TRBJ2-1; D not resolved. Looked up from germline, CDR1 is MGHRA and CDR2 is YSYEKL. Trimming left V 0 bases short and J 3 bases short, with 9 bases between. This CDR3 is 15 amino acids long. The CDR3 loop reads CASSQDRTGYNEQFF. As DNA, the CDR3 is TGCGCCAGCAGCCAAGATCGAACGGGCTACAATGAGCAGTTCTTC.

This rearrangement joins TRBV20-1 to TRBJ2-5; TRBD2 is a possible D gene (6 bases). V lost 0 bases and J lost 3, with 11 bases in between. This CDR3 spans 14 amino acids. CDR1 is DFQATT and CDR2 is SNEGSKA in the germline V gene (reference sequence). The CDR3 here is CSARDPRGEETQYF. CDR3 DNA sequence: TGCAGTGCTAGAGATCCTCGCGGGGAAGAGACCCAGTACTTC.

This clonotype was observed many times. V is TRBV27 and J is TRBJ1-6, with 8 positions matching TRBD1. Germline lookup yields CDR1 MNHEY and CDR2 SMNVEV (reference sequence). This CDR3 spans 15 amino acids. After removal of 5 bases from V and 9 bases from J, the junction contained 9 bases not matched to a gene. Here the CDR3 DNA reads TGTGCCAGCAGTCCCCGAGACAGGGGTCGTTCACCCCTCCACTTT. It translates to CASSPRDRGRSPLHF.

In this sample, this clonotype turned up a few times. The gene calls are TRBV7-2 and TRBJ2-3; D not certain. The V end lost 5 bases, the J end lost 5 bases, and 11 bases lay between the germline ends. From germline, CDR1 is SGHTA and CDR2 FQGNSA. The CDR3 has 13 residues. The CDR3, as DNA: TGTGCCAGCAGCCCAGCCCTCAGAGATACGCAGTATTTT. This translates into CASSPALRDTQYF.

This clonotype has only a few counts. The chain has TRBV19 and TRBJ2-2; 7 bases are shared with TRBD1. This CDR3 is built from 16 residues. V lost 4 bases, J lost 5 bases, and 10 bases stayed unmatched. From germline, CDR1 is LNHDA and CDR2 SQIVND (reference sequence). In DNA, the CDR3 is TGTGCCAGTAGTAGGGGGACAGCCTTGGGGACCGGGGAGCTGTTTTTT. This gives the protein CASSRGTALGTGELFF.

At least ten counts were recorded for this clonotype. The chain joins TRBV11-2 to TRBJ2-4; TRBD1 might be the D (5 bases). The CDR3 has 15 residues. The germline V gene has CDR1 SGHAT and CDR2 FQNNGV. V lost 4 bases and J 4 bases, leaving 14 bases between the germline ends. CDR3 protein: CASSSIQGRKNIQYF. CDR3 coding DNA: TGTGCCAGCAGCTCTATCCAGGGAAGAAAAAACATTCAGTACTTC.

V is TRBV29-1 and J is TRBJ2-3; 7 bases fit TRBD1. Trimming removed 6 bases from V and 6 bases from J; junction bases left unmatched: 3. This CDR3 region has 11 residues. The germline CDR1 and CDR2 sequences are SQVTM and ANQGSEA. The CDR3 is CSVKQGDTQYF. The CDR3 DNA sequence: TGCAGCGTGAAACAGGGGGATACGCAGTATTTT.

This clonotype was detected only a few times. The chain links TRBV9 to TRBJ2-6; 8 nucleotides align to TRBD2. Unmatched junction bases numbered 10, after V lost 0 bases and J lost 2 bases. From germline, CDR1 is SGDLS and CDR2 YYNGEE. The CDR3 sequence is 19 residues long. As DNA, the CDR3 is TGTGCCAGCAGCGTAGCTGGGTACCAGGGACTAGCTGGGGCCAACGTCCTGACTTTC. Its protein is CASSVAGYQGLAGANVLTF.

This clonotype was counted many times. The chain has TRBV5-4 and TRBJ2-5, with 12 nucleotides matching TRBD2. The germline gives CDR1 SGHNT, CDR2 YYREEE (reference sequence). The CDR3 extends over 16 amino acids. J lost 5 bases, V lost 4 bases, and 9 bases had no gene match. The CDR3 region is CASSARLAGGGETQYF. DNA for the CDR3: TGTGCCAGCAGCGCCCGGCTAGCGGGAGGGGGGGAGACCCAGTACTTC.

By frequency in the sample, this clonotype is medium-sized. V usage is TRBV28 and J usage is TRBJ2-3; 9 bases map to TRBD2. V dropped 6 bases and J dropped 6; count of bases not matched to a gene: 4. CDR3 size: 13 residues. Per the germline V gene, CDR1 is MDHEN and CDR2 is SYDVKM. The CDR3 region has the DNA TGTGCCAGCAGAGCGGGAGGAGGGGATACGCAGTATTTT. This encodes CASRAGGGDTQYF.

This clonotype occurred a few times. The J gene is TRBJ2-2, the V gene TRBV24-1, with D tentatively TRBD1 (5 bases). Per the germline V gene, CDR1 is KGHDR and CDR2 is SFDVKD. Between the trimmed V and J ends, which lost 2 bases and 0 bases, there was a span of 9 bases. CDR3 length: 16 amino acids. The chain's CDR3 is CATSDWYRSNTGELFF. CDR3 nucleotides: TGTGCCACCAGTGATTGGTACAGGTCGAACACCGGGGAGCTGTTTTTT.